The 13 T cell receptor beta chains listed next were all sequenced from one sample in a study of blood T cell repertoires in COVID-19 (dated by TCRdb to the early 2020s). Receptors were amplified or captured by the immunoSEQ multiplex PCR assay. The table comes from immuneACCESS by way of TCRdb, which keeps in-frame sequences with V and J called. Part of the clones is missing from these tables; in studies checked, under half for an unresolved V gene and the rest for unknown reasons. This sample is represented by roughly 20,000 clones; about nine tenths of them were singletons. The ten largest clones take up 11% of the sample. The specimen was peripheral blood. These receptors were obtained from a human donor in a cohort sampled during active COVID-19.

This chain links TRBV14 with TRBJ1-1; 7 positions agree with TRBD1. The germline V gene has CDR1 SGHDN and CDR2 FVKESK. J was trimmed by 7 bases and V by 5 bases; bases with no gene match: 7. This CDR3 has 13 residues. The chain's CDR3 is CASSEGTASEAFF. The CDR3 nucleotides read TGTGCCAGCAGCGAAGGGACAGCCAGTGAAGCTTTCTTT.

V gene TRBV5-1 combines with J gene TRBJ1-6; 7 bases align to TRBD1. Trimming cost V 3 bases and J 0 bases; bases outside gene matches: 0. The CDR3 runs 15 residues. Germline V lookup: CDR1 SGHRS, CDR2 YFSETQ. CDR3 nucleotides: TGCGCCAGCAGCTGGGACAGCTCCTATAATTCACCCCTCCACTTT. As protein: CASSWDSSYNSPLHF.

This clone was seen a few times. V gene TRBV7-9 combines with J gene TRBJ1-5; D may be TRBD1 (5 bases). The CDR3 sequence is 13 residues long. Germline CDR1 and CDR2: SEHNR and FQNEAQ (reference sequence). The germline V and J ends were trimmed by 1 base and 8 bases, with 9 bases remaining between them. CDR3 amino acids: CASSLEGFEPQHF. As DNA, the CDR3 is TGTGCCAGCAGCTTAGAGGGGTTCGAGCCCCAGCATTTT.

This clone has more than one count but fewer than ten. The chain combines TRBV7-9 with TRBJ2-7, with D perhaps TRBD1 (5 bases). V gave up 2 bases and J gave up 2 bases, with 7 bases separating them. Germline V lookup: CDR1 SEHNR, CDR2 FQNEAQ (reference sequence). CDR3 length equals 13 residues. Here the CDR3 DNA reads TGTGCCAGCAGCTTACCAGGGACCTACGAGCAGTACTTC. Translation: CASSLPGTYEQYF. Using reference TRBV7-9 and TRBJ2-7 for the parts outside the CDR3, the full variable domain is DTGVSQNPRHKITKRGQNVTFRCDPISEHNRLYWYRQTLGQGPEFLTYFQNEAQLEKSRLLSDRFSAERPKGSFSTLEIQRTEQGDSAMYLCASSLPGTYEQYFGPGTRLTVT.

The V call is TRBV6-1, the J call TRBJ2-7; TRBD1 agrees at 8 bases. The CDR3 is 15 amino acids. Germline trimming cut 2 bases from V and 3 bases from J; bases unmatched to any gene: 6. Germline V gives CDR1 MNHNS, CDR2 SASEGT. CDR3 loop: CASSETGTGIYEQYF. CDR3 coding DNA: TGTGCCAGCAGTGAAACCGGGACAGGCATCTACGAGCAGTACTTC.

Only a few counts were recorded for this clone. J is TRBJ2-7 and V is TRBV6-5; the D gene is possibly TRBD1 (7 bases). Germline V gives CDR1 MNHEY, CDR2 SVGAGI. Trimming cost V 8 bases and J 0 bases, with 17 bases left between them. CDR3 length: 15 amino acids. CDR3 sequence: CASSPEGASSYEQYF. As DNA, the CDR3 is TGTGCCAGCTCCCCGGAGGGGGCTAGCTCCTACGAGCAGTACTTC.

The chain combines TRBV4-1 with TRBJ1-1; D is perhaps TRBD1 (6 bases). The CDR3 totals 21 residues. V gave up 4 bases and J gave up 0 bases, with 30 bases separating them. Germline CDR1 MGHRA, CDR2 YSYEKL. CDR3 DNA sequence: TGCGCCAGCAGCCTCACCAGTAGGACAGTTCCCAACTCCTTCCTGAACACTGAAGCTTTCTTT. Translating gives CASSLTSRTVPNSFLNTEAFF.

This rearrangement joins TRBV7-3 to TRBJ2-1; TRBD2 agrees at 10 bases. Germline lookup yields CDR1 SGHTA and CDR2 FQGTGA. Germline trimming cut 5 bases from V and 5 bases from J; bases unmatched to any gene: 12. The CDR3 extends over 17 amino acids. The CDR3 region has the DNA TGTGCCAGCAGCCAACAGGTCCTAGCGGGGGCCAACAATGAGCAGTTCTTC. This gives the protein CASSQQVLAGANNEQFF.

This chain connects TRBV25-1 to TRBJ1-2, with D possibly being TRBD1 (6 bases). The CDR3 runs 14 residues. In germline, CDR1 is MGHDK, CDR2 SYGVNS. Trimming took off 2 bases at V and 8 bases at J, with 15 bases between the two ends. The CDR3 bases are TGTGCCAGCAGTGAAAGGGACACTATTTGGGGCTACACCTTC. Protein sequence: CASSERDTIWGYTF.

V gene TRBV7-3 combines with J gene TRBJ2-3; TRBD2 might be the D (5 bases). This CDR3 spans 14 amino acids. In germline, CDR1 is SGHTA, CDR2 FQGTGA. Between the trimmed V and J ends, which lost 5 bases and 5 bases, there was a span of 14 bases. CDR3 coding DNA: TGTGCCAGCAGCGCAAACGGACTGTTAGATACGCAGTATTTT. This translates into CASSANGLLDTQYF.

The V and J genes are TRBV19 and TRBJ1-6; D unclear. There are 16 residues in the CDR3. The germline V gene encodes CDR1 LNHDA and CDR2 SQIVND (reference sequence). V was cut by 2 bases and J by 11 bases, with 19 bases left in between. The CDR3: CASSIRGGMSDPPLHF. The DNA of the CDR3 is TGTGCCAGTAGTATACGGGGAGGGATGAGTGATCCACCCCTCCACTTT.

J is TRBJ2-5 and V is TRBV3-1 (or the pseudogene TRBV3-2); the D gene is possibly TRBD2 (6 bases). Germline V gene data show CDR1 as LGHDT and CDR2 as YNNKEL (reference sequence). Trimming cost V 0 bases and J 8 bases, with 7 bases left between them. CDR3 length: 12 residues. The DNA for the CDR3 is TGTGCCAGCAGCCAAGACGGGAGTACCCAGTACTTC. The encoded protein is CASSQDGSTQYF.

The rearrangement joins TRBV5-6 to TRBJ2-5; 7 bases agree with TRBD2. With 4 bases clipped from V and 2 bases from J, the junction kept 14 bases outside the gene matches. The CDR3 runs 17 residues. Germline V gene lookup returns CDR1 SGHDT and CDR2 YYEEEE. The CDR3 bases are TGTGCCAGCAGCCAAATCTTGGGCGGGGGTTTACAAGAGACCCAGTACTTC. Encoded protein: CASSQILGGGLQETQYF.